This record covers a single TCR beta chain. The data originate from a study of T-cell memory formation after mild COVID-19. V was clipped by 4 bases and J by 3 bases, with 13 bases between them. The length of the CDR3 is 15 residues. Germline CDR1 and CDR2: SGHTA and FQGNSA. MiXCR, applied by TCRdb to the 5' RACE reads, yields one record per CDR3 protein. This table has some 310,000 distinct CDR3 sequences, under 25% appearing once. The source material was PBMCs or a T cell subset sorted from them (not recorded which). The receptor comes from a man in his late teens or twenties who had mild COVID-19 (a few samples of this study predate the infection). Cell type and time point are not known. V gene TRBV7-2 combines with J gene TRBJ1-5; D might be TRBD1 (5 bases). CDR3 in DNA: TGTGCCAGCAGCTCCCCGGGGGAGATCAATCAGCCCCAGCATTTT. Residues: CASSSPGEINQPQHF.